This TCR beta chain was profiled in a study of cytomegalovirus exposure and HLA in healthy donors. About the research overall: The 110 or so validation repertoires used the same platform as the 500 to 700 first-cohort repertoires, a later analysis reported. Study-level results: The study put some 150 TCR beta chains on its list as cytomegalovirus-associated.

As for this clone: Antigen: not known.

Trimming cost V 4 bases and J 2 bases, with 8 bases left between them. The length of the CDR3 is 13 residues. Germline loops: CDR1 MRHNA, CDR2 SNTAGT. The donors were part of the roughly 120-subject validation cohort, which stood apart from the approximately 640-subject first cohort. The method was immunoSEQ multiplex PCR; TCRdb's version includes in-frame clones alone and lacks a portion of them. The sample includes 80,000 to 90,000 clones, 95% to 98% seen only once; the top ten take less than 0.8%. The chain uses TRBV6-4 and TRBJ1-1, with unresolved D. The TCR comes from a young man in good health and CMV-seronegative. The sequenced material came from PBMCs. CDR3 protein: CASSVERNTEAFF. CDR3 nucleotides: TGTGCCAGCAGTGTAGAGAGAAACACTGAAGCTTTCTTT.